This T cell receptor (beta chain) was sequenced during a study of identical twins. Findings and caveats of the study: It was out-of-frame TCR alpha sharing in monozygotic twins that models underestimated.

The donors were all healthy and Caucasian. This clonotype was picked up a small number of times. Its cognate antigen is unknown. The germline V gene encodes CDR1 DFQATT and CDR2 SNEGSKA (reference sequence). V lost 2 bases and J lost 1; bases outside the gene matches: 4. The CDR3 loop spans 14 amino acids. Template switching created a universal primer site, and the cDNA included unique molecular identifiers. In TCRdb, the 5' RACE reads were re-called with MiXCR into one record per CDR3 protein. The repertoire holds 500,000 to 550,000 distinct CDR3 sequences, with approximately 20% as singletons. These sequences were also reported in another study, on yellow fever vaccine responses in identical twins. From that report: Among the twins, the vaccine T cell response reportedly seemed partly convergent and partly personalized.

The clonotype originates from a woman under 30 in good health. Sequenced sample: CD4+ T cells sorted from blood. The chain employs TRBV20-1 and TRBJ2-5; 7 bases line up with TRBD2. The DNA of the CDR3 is TGCAGTGCTAGACACAGCGGGACCCAAGAGACCCAGTACTTC. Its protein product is CSARHSGTQETQYF.